A single sample is the source of the 31 T cell receptor beta chains below, sequenced in a study of OX40 agonist ivuxolimab in advanced cancers. Library preparation employed the immunoSEQ multiplex PCR assay. This is the immuneACCESS table as TCRdb keeps it, with only in-frame sequences that have V and J called. A part of the clones is gone; compared with another copy, unresolved V genes explain less than half, and the rest is unexplained. For this sample the table gives 30,000 to 40,000 clones, of which about 80% were detected only once. Around 12% of the sample belongs to the ten largest clones. Specimen: CD4+ or CD8+ T cells sorted from blood, collected in a trial of the OX40 agonist ivuxolimab. All receptors derive from an adult with an advanced solid tumor such as melanoma, head and neck, liver or kidney cancer.

The chain uses TRBV5-4 and TRBJ1-1; D is undetermined. Trimming shortened V by 2 bases and J by 0 bases, and 14 bases separated the two germline ends. The CDR3 length is 16 residues. Germline V gene lookup returns CDR1 SGHNT and CDR2 YYREEE (reference sequence). CDR3 protein: CASSFSDGVMNTEAFF. The DNA of the CDR3 is TGTGCCAGCAGCTTTTCAGATGGGGTGATGAACACTGAAGCTTTCTTT. The whole variable domain, filled in from reference TRBV5-4 and TRBJ1-1, reads ETGVTQSPTHLIKTRGQQVTLRCSSQSGHNTVSWYQQALGQGPQFIFQYYREEENGRGNFPPRFSGLQFPNYSSELNVNALELDDSALYLCASSFSDGVMNTEAFFGQGTRLTVV.

The J gene is TRBJ2-2, the V gene TRBV7-7; 7 bases match TRBD2. Germline CDR1 is SSHAT and CDR2 is FNYEAQ (reference sequence). V dropped 5 bases and J dropped 2; count of bases not matched to a gene: 5. The CDR3 is 15 amino acids. The DNA for the CDR3 is TGTGCCAGCAGCAAGGGACTACCTAACACCGGGGAGCTGTTTTTT. This gives the protein CASSKGLPNTGELFF.

The chain joins TRBV5-1 to TRBJ1-3; D remains unclear. Deletions cut 0 bases from V and 1 base from J, with 2 bases between. CDR1 and CDR2 from the germline V gene are SGHRS and YFSETQ. The CDR3 is 13 residues long. DNA for the CDR3: TGCGCCAGCAGCTTGGTTTCTGGAAACACCATATATTTT. Translating it yields CASSLVSGNTIYF.

This clone was counted once. The chain employs TRBV5-1 and TRBJ2-2, with 8 bases matching TRBD1. The CDR3 covers 14 residues. The germline gives CDR1 SGHRS, CDR2 YFSETQ. With 5 bases clipped from V and 5 bases from J, the junction kept 5 bases outside the gene matches. The DNA for the CDR3 is TGCGCCAGCAGTACAACAGGGGGTACCGGGGAGCTGTTTTTT. Protein: CASSTTGGTGELFF.

The chain recombines TRBV9 with TRBJ2-1; D is perhaps TRBD1 or TRBD2 (5 bases each). Germline V CDR1 and CDR2: SGDLS, YYNGEE. V dropped 0 bases and J dropped 6 bases, with 16 bases sitting between them. CDR3 length: 16 amino acids. The CDR3 region is CASSVAGSGRGNEQFF. CDR3 coding DNA: TGTGCCAGCAGCGTAGCCGGGTCGGGAAGGGGCAATGAGCAGTTCTTC.

This chain links TRBV6-5 with TRBJ2-7, with D maybe TRBD1 (5 bases). The CDR3 sequence is 14 residues long. The V end lost 5 bases, the J end lost 6 bases, and 17 bases lay between the germline ends. Germline CDR1 and CDR2: MNHEY and SVGAGI. CDR3 sequence reads: CASSPSAGLSEQYF. The CDR3 bases are TGTGCCAGCAGTCCTTCAGCAGGGCTATCCGAGCAGTACTTC.

V gene TRBV5-1 combines with J gene TRBJ2-2; TRBD1 agrees at 7 bases. The CDR3 sequence is 15 residues long. The germline CDR1 and CDR2 sequences are SGHRS and YFSETQ. V shed 3 bases and J 1 base; nucleotides not matched to a gene: 3. Here the CDR3 DNA reads TGCGCCAGCAGCTACCGGACAGGGAACACCGGGGAGCTGTTTTTT. As protein: CASSYRTGNTGELFF.

V is TRBV5-1 and J is TRBJ2-2; the D call may be TRBD1 or TRBD2 (5 bases each). V dropped 5 bases and J dropped 6 bases, with 17 bases sitting between them. This CDR3 spans 15 amino acids. CDR1 SGHRS and CDR2 YFSETQ come from the germline V gene. The CDR3 region has the DNA TGCGCCAGCAGACAAACGGGGCTGGGGTCCGGGGAGCTGTTTTTT. It translates to CASRQTGLGSGELFF.

This chain connects TRBV14 to TRBJ2-1, with 12 bases fitting TRBD2. The junction had 10 bases not matched to a gene; V was cut back by 1 base and J by 9 bases. CDR1 and CDR2 from the germline V gene are SGHDN and FVKESK. CDR3 length: 17 amino acids. The CDR3 region has the DNA TGTGCCAGCAGCCAAGTGGTCTCGACTAGCGGGAGAAGTGAGCAGTTCTTC. Residues: CASSQVVSTSGRSEQFF.

The chain combines TRBV6-1 with TRBJ1-5, with D maybe TRBD1 (6 bases). Germline V CDR1 and CDR2: MNHNS, SASEGT. The CDR3 length is 14 residues. Trimming took off 11 bases at V and 1 base at J, with 15 bases between the two ends. The CDR3 DNA reads TGTGCCGGGGAGACAGGACGGAGCAATCAGCCCCAGCATTTT. It is translated as CAGETGRSNQPQHF.

The rearrangement uses TRBV28 and TRBJ2-3; 15 bases agree with TRBD2. Trimming cost V 5 bases and J 6 bases; bases outside gene matches: 6. The CDR3 contains 16 residues. Germline loops: CDR1 MDHEN, CDR2 SYDVKM. The chain's CDR3 is CASSTGTSGRPDTQYF. In DNA form, the CDR3 reads TGTGCCAGCAGTACCGGGACTAGCGGGAGGCCGGATACGCAGTATTTT. The full variable domain, in which reference TRBV28 and TRBJ2-3 provide the parts outside the CDR3, is DVKVTQSSRYLVKRTGEKVFLECVQDMDHENMFWYRQDPGLGLRLIYFSYDVKMKEKGDIPEGYSVSREKKERFSLILESASTNQTSMYLCASSTGTSGRPDTQYFGPGTRLTVL.

To note about this clone: Within the sample, other DNA sequences also encode this same CDR3. The rearrangement uses TRBV5-4 and TRBJ1-2; D perhaps matches TRBD1 (6 bases). This CDR3 spans 13 amino acids. V shed 4 bases and J shed 2 bases, with 9 bases lying between them. Germline lookup yields CDR1 SGHNT and CDR2 YYREEE (reference sequence). The CDR3 region is CASSPDRNYGYTF. CDR3 DNA sequence: TGTGCCAGCAGCCCTGACAGGAACTATGGCTACACCTTC.

The chain has TRBV28 and TRBJ1-2; a possible D gene is TRBD1 (6 bases). Between the trimmed V and J ends, which lost 6 bases and 2 bases, there was a span of 7 bases. Germline V gene lookup returns CDR1 MDHEN and CDR2 SYDVKM. The CDR3 is 12 residues long. The CDR3 loop reads CASSQGNYGYTF. CDR3 nucleotides: TGTGCCAGCAGCCAGGGGAACTATGGCTACACCTTC.

This chain connects TRBV4-1 to TRBJ1-5; D unresolved. This CDR3 is built from 15 residues. Per germline, CDR1 MGHRA and CDR2 YSYEKL. Trimming removed 0 bases at V and 2 bases at J, with 8 bases between. The CDR3 reads CASSQEESGNQPQHF. DNA of the CDR3: TGCGCCAGCAGCCAAGAAGAGTCCGGCAATCAGCCCCAGCATTTT.

The CDR3 is CAAEQGLHEQFF. CDR3 sequence (DNA): TGTGCCGCCGAGCAGGGTCTACATGAGCAGTTCTTC. This chain connects TRBV6-6 to TRBJ2-1; TRBD1 might be the D (5 bases). Germline CDR1 is MNHNY and CDR2 is SVGAGI (reference sequence). Trimming removed 11 bases at V and 8 bases at J, with 16 bases between. The CDR3 length is 12 residues.

The rearrangement joins TRBV7-3 to TRBJ2-6, with a possible D match to TRBD1 (5 bases). The germline V gene has CDR1 SGHTA and CDR2 FQGTGA. This CDR3 has 18 amino acids. V dropped 5 bases and J dropped 0 bases, with 17 bases sitting between them. CDR3 residues: CASSPTGAASSGANVLTF. The CDR3 DNA follows: TGTGCCAGCAGCCCTACAGGTGCCGCTAGCTCTGGGGCCAACGTCCTGACTTTC.

J is TRBJ1-2 and V is TRBV29-1; D is perhaps TRBD1 (6 bases). From germline, CDR1 is SQVTM and CDR2 ANQGSEA. The CDR3 is made up of 11 amino acids. With 4 bases removed from V and 6 bases from J, the gap between germline ends came to 9 bases. This chain's CDR3 is CSVGGADGYTF. The CDR3 DNA is TGCAGCGTTGGGGGGGCAGATGGCTACACCTTC.

The chain uses TRBV30 and TRBJ1-1; D is unclear. This CDR3 is 13 amino acids long. V was pared by 3 bases and J by 5 bases, with 13 bases between. Germline V lookup: CDR1 GTSNPN, CDR2 SVGIG (reference sequence). As DNA, the CDR3 is TGTGCCTGGAGGCTCAGCTGGTCGACTGAAGCTTTCTTT. Its protein is CAWRLSWSTEAFF.

The V call is TRBV4-2, the J call TRBJ1-4; D possibly corresponds to TRBD1 (5 bases). CDR1 LGHNA and CDR2 YNFKEQ come from the germline V gene. The CDR3 is 15 amino acids. Trimming removed 0 bases from V and 5 bases from J, with 10 bases in between. CDR3: CASSQEGRSNEKLFF. The CDR3, as DNA: TGTGCCAGCAGCCAAGAGGGACGGTCCAATGAAAAACTGTTTTTT.

V is TRBV10-3 and J is TRBJ2-2; a weak D match, TRBD2 (5 bases). Looked up from germline, CDR1 is ENHRY and CDR2 is SYGVKD. This CDR3 contains 12 residues. The V end was cut by 4 bases, the J end by 6 bases, with 6 bases between. CDR3 nucleotides: TGTGCCATCAGTGGAGGGCCCGGGGAGCTGTTTTTT. The encoded protein is CAISGGPGELFF.

This clone was observed a few times. The chain couples TRBV28 to TRBJ2-1; 9 bases line up with TRBD1. Germline assignment: CDR1 MDHEN and CDR2 SYDVKM. V lost 6 bases to trimming and J lost 12 bases; unmatched junction nucleotides: 12. This CDR3 is built from 14 residues. The CDR3 region has the DNA TGTGCCAGCAGGTCGACAGGGGGTGGGTTCGGGCAGTTCTTC. As protein: CASRSTGGGFGQFF.

The chain has TRBV5-1 and TRBJ2-3; 9 bases are a match to TRBD2. In germline, CDR1 is SGHRS, CDR2 YFSETQ. V trimming: 0 bases; J trimming: 0 bases; junction bases outside the gene matches: 8. This CDR3 spans 18 amino acids. The CDR3 loop reads CASSLVSGRGFSTDTQYF. For the CDR3, the DNA is TGCGCCAGCAGCTTGGTTAGCGGGAGAGGCTTTAGCACAGATACGCAGTATTTT.

This chain connects TRBV9 to TRBJ2-1, with 9 bases that match TRBD2. The germline CDR1 and CDR2 sequences are SGDLS and YYNGEE. This CDR3 comprises 17 residues. The trim removed 0 bases at V and 5 bases at J, leaving 9 bases unmatched. The CDR3 reads CASSVDSWASGDNEQFF. As DNA, the CDR3 is TGTGCCAGCAGCGTAGATTCTTGGGCTAGCGGGGACAATGAGCAGTTCTTC. Full variable domain (outside the CDR3, taken from reference TRBV9 and TRBJ2-1): DSGVTQTPKHLITATGQRVTLRCSPRSGDLSVYWYQQSLDQGLQFLIQYYNGEERAKGNILERFSAQQFPDLHSELNLSSLELGDSALYFCASSVDSWASGDNEQFFGPGTRLTVL.

The V gene is TRBV6-1, the J gene TRBJ1-2; TRBD1 matches 7 bases. This CDR3 has 13 residues. Germline trimming cut 4 bases from V and 5 bases from J; bases unmatched to any gene: 4. Germline V gene sequence: CDR1 MNHNS, CDR2 SASEGT. The CDR3 DNA reads TGTGCCAGCAGTGGGGGACAGTCTTATGGCTACACCTTC. Translating it yields CASSGGQSYGYTF.

The rearrangement joins TRBV27 to TRBJ1-2; D remains ambiguous. Looked up from germline, CDR1 is MNHEY and CDR2 is SMNVEV (reference sequence). The CDR3 has 15 residues. Trimming pared 5 bases from V and 4 bases from J, leaving 17 bases between. The CDR3 spells CASSKSEPGRYGYTF. CDR3 DNA sequence: TGTGCCAGCAGTAAGTCGGAACCGGGCCGCTATGGCTACACCTTC.

The chain has TRBV28 and TRBJ1-2; maybe TRBD1 (5 bases). CDR3 length equals 13 residues. Trimming stripped 6 bases from V and 2 bases from J, with 10 bases between. Germline V gene lookup returns CDR1 MDHEN and CDR2 SYDVKM. The CDR3 loop is CASSLRDNYGYTF. The DNA of the CDR3 is TGTGCCAGCAGCCTTCGGGACAACTATGGCTACACCTTC.

This clone was found once. V and J are TRBV27 and TRBJ2-7, with D possibly TRBD2 on 6 matching bases. Trimming took off 5 bases at V and 0 bases at J, with 14 bases between the two ends. The length of the CDR3 is 15 residues. The germline V gene has CDR1 MNHEY and CDR2 SMNVEV (reference sequence). Here the CDR3 reads CASSPAREISYEQYF. The DNA of the CDR3 is TGTGCCAGCAGTCCCGCCCGGGAGATCTCCTACGAGCAGTACTTC.

The DNA for the CDR3 is TGTGCCAGCAGTGTGAGCAGGTTCTACAATGAGCAGTTCTTC. Amino acids: CASSVSRFYNEQFF. This sequence joins TRBV2 and TRBJ2-1; no definite D call. This CDR3 has 14 amino acids. V shed 4 bases and J shed 3 bases, with 10 bases lying between them. CDR1 and CDR2 (germline): SNHLY, FYNNEI.

This clone was recorded only once. J is TRBJ2-5 and V is TRBV5-1, with D perhaps being TRBD1 or TRBD2 (6 bases each). Per the germline V gene, CDR1 is SGHRS and CDR2 is YFSETQ. V dropped 3 bases and J dropped 0 bases, with 12 bases sitting between them. The length of the CDR3 is 15 residues. The CDR3 DNA reads TGCGCCAGCAGCTGGGGGGCAGGGGACCAAGAGACCCAGTACTTC. It codes for CASSWGAGDQETQYF.

The chain couples TRBV6-5 to TRBJ2-5, with D possibly called TRBD1 or TRBD2 (5 bases each). Trimming took off 0 bases at V and 4 bases at J, with 15 bases between the two ends. The length of the CDR3 is 16 residues. Germline V gene lookup returns CDR1 MNHEY and CDR2 SVGAGI. Here the CDR3 reads CASSYSGVSSRETQYF. The CDR3 DNA sequence: TGTGCCAGCAGTTACTCGGGGGTCTCAAGTAGAGAGACCCAGTACTTC.

This clone was observed a single time. This chain connects TRBV11-2 to TRBJ1-2, with D hard to call. V was trimmed by 0 bases and J by 7 bases, leaving 15 bases between them. The CDR3 is 15 amino acids. Per the germline V gene, CDR1 is SGHAT and CDR2 is FQNNGV. CDR3 loop: CASSLDESDSSGYTF. The CDR3 nucleotides are TGTGCCAGCAGCTTAGATGAGTCCGATTCGTCTGGCTACACCTTC. The full variable domain, in which reference TRBV11-2 and TRBJ1-2 provide the parts outside the CDR3, is EAGVAQSPRYKIIEKRQSVAFWCNPISGHATLYWYQQILGQGPKLLIQFQNNGVVDDSQLPKDRFSAERLKGVDSTLKIQPAKLEDSAVYLCASSLDESDSSGYTFGSGTRLTVV.